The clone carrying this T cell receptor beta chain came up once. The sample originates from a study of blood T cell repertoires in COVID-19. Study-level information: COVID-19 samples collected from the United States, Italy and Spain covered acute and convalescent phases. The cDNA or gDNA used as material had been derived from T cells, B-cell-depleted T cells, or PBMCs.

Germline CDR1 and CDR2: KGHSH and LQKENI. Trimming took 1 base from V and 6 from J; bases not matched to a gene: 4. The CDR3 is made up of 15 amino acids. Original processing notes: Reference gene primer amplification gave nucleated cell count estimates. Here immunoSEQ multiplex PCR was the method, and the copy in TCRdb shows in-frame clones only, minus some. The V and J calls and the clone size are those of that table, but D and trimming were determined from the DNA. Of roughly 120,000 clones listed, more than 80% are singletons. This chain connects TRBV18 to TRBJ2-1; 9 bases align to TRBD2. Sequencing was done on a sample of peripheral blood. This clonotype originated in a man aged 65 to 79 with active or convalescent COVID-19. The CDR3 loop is CASSPRLAGRNEQFF. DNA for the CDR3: TGTGCCAGCTCACCACGGCTAGCGGGACGCAATGAGCAGTTCTTC.